Listed below are T cell receptor beta chains from one sample, sequenced in a study of shared clonotypes between healthy human individuals. Assay used: immunoSEQ multiplex PCR; TCRdb lists only in-frame clones, some missing. The sample records more than 2 million clones, approximately 94% being singletons. The source material was naive CD8+ T cells sorted from blood. These receptors were obtained from a man between 18 and 29 years old in good health. Both conserved end residues are part of each CDR3. Each record gives: J gene, clone size, D gene, V gene, CDR3 DNA, CDR3 protein. A D gene is named only where the DNA matches it firmly. A clone size is listed for some rows: how often the clone was seen (once, few, many), or a class if it is expanded.

>TRBJ1-6|.|.|TRBV27
TGTGCCAGCAGTTTATCCCGGGGGCCCCAACCCCTCCACTTT
CASSLSRGPQPLHF
>TRBJ2-5|.|.|TRBV6-5
TGTGCCAGCTCCATTCCAGGGGAGACCCAGTACTTC
CASSIPGETQYF
>TRBJ1-2|.|TRBD1|TRBV5-4
TGTGCCAGCAGCGTACCGGGACAGGGACACTATGGCTACACCTTC
CASSVPGQGHYGYTF
>TRBJ1-4|.|.|TRBV19
TGTGCCAGTAGTAAAATGAGGGGAGCTAATGAAAAACTGTTTTTT
CASSKMRGANEKLFF
>TRBJ2-7|.|.|TRBV29-1
TGCAGCGTTGAGGGAGAGGTCTCCTACGAGCAGTACTTC
CSVEGEVSYEQYF
>TRBJ1-2|.|.|TRBV5-1
TGCGCCAGCAGCTTAAGGCTGAACTATGGCTACACCTTC
CASSLRLNYGYTF
>TRBJ2-1|.|.|TRBV29-1
TGCAGCGTCCGGGACCCACCCGATGAGCAGTTCTTC
CSVRDPPDEQFF
>TRBJ1-1|.|.|TRBV27
TGTGCCAGCAGAGAGAACACTGAAGCTTTCTTT
CASRENTEAFF
>TRBJ2-7|.|TRBD2|TRBV4-1
TGCGCCAGCAGCCAAGCAGGAGCGGGAGTCTACGAGCAGTACTTC
CASSQAGAGVYEQYF
>TRBJ1-6|.|.|TRBV2
TGTGCCAGCAGTGAACCCTTGACAGCTAGCTCACCCCTCCACTTT
CASSEPLTASSPLHF
>TRBJ2-5|.|.|TRBV5-1
TGCGCCAGCAGCCCGCGGGCTATCGTGGAGACCCAGTACTTC
CASSPRAIVETQYF
>TRBJ1-5|few|.|TRBV2
TGTGCCAGCAGTGTCCGGTCGCGGCCCCAGCATTTT
CASSVRSRPQHF
>TRBJ2-5|.|.|TRBV7-2
TGTGCCAGCAGCTTAGAGGCCGAGACCCAGTACTTC
CASSLEAETQYF
>TRBJ1-1|.|.|TRBV7-6
TGTGCCAGCAGCCAGTGGACGGTGGGAAACACTGAAGCTTTCTTT
CASSQWTVGNTEAFF
>TRBJ2-7|.|TRBD2|TRBV4-1
TGCGCCAGCAGCCAAGATCGCCGACTAGCGGGAGGGACCTACGAGCAGTACTTC
CASSQDRRLAGGTYEQYF
>TRBJ1-5|.|.|TRBV28
TGTGCCAGCACCTTGGGCCTACAGGGCTCCCTTTATAGCAATCAGCCCCAGCATTTT
CASTLGLQGSLYSNQPQHF
>TRBJ1-1|.|.|TRBV5-1
TGCGCCAGCAGCCTCGACAGACCGAACACTGAAGCTTTCTTT
CASSLDRPNTEAFF
>TRBJ2-1|.|TRBD2|TRBV7-2
TGTGCCAGCAGCCCAGAGGTAGCGGGAGGTATTTATGAGCAGTTCTTC
CASSPEVAGGIYEQFF
>TRBJ1-4|.|.|TRBV6-1
TGTGCCAGCAGTCCCCGAGGGGTCGATGAAAAACTGTTTTTT
CASSPRGVDEKLFF
>TRBJ2-3|.|TRBD1|TRBV29-1
TGCAGCGTGGATCCGGGACAGGGTTTGACAGATACGCAGTATTTT
CSVDPGQGLTDTQYF
>TRBJ1-2|.|.|TRBV30
TGTGCCTGGAGTTTAGGGGGAGAAGATGGCTACACCTTC
CAWSLGGEDGYTF
>TRBJ2-7|.|.|TRBV5-8
TGTGCCAGCAACCCGACTTCAAGCCTAATCCGCGAGCAGTACTTC
CASNPTSSLIREQYF
>TRBJ2-2|.|.|TRBV11-2
TGTGCCAGCATCAACAGGTACACCGGGGAGCTGTTTTTT
CASINRYTGELFF
>TRBJ2-5|.|.|TRBV29-1
TGCAGCGTTGATCCGCGGGGCGGGGAGACCCAGTACTTC
CSVDPRGGETQYF
>TRBJ1-3|.|.|TRBV14
TGTGCCAGCAGCCAAGACGGACCCGTTCGCCTTGGAAACACCATATATTTT
CASSQDGPVRLGNTIYF
>TRBJ1-1|.|.|TRBV1
TGCACCAGCAGCCAGGACAACGATAGGGTAGCGGACACTGAAGCTTTCTTT
CTSSQDNDRVADTEAFF
>TRBJ1-1|.|.|TRBV7-6
TGTGCCAGCAGCCTCTTGGCCGACACTGAAGCTTTCTTT
CASSLLADTEAFF
>TRBJ1-6|.|.|TRBV15
TGTGCCACCAGCAGAGATTCGGGGGCTCTACCCCTCCACTTT
CATSRDSGALPLHF
>TRBJ1-2|.|TRBD1|TRBV30
TGTGCCTGGTCTCAGGGGGCGGGTGGCTACACCTTC
CAWSQGAGGYTF
>TRBJ2-7|.|.|TRBV28
TGTGCCAGCAGTTTTGAGGGGAGGGGGACCGAGCAGTACTTC
CASSFEGRGTEQYF
>TRBJ2-1|.|TRBD2|TRBV28
TGTGCCAGCAGTCCGCGGGGGGGAGCCTACAATGAGCAGTTCTTC
CASSPRGGAYNEQFF
>TRBJ2-1|.|.|TRBV4-3
TGCGCCAGCAGCCAGGACGCGGGTTCCACCTACAATGAGCAGTTCTTC
CASSQDAGSTYNEQFF
>TRBJ2-1|.|TRBD2|TRBV27
TGTGCCAGCAGTTCAGCGGGGGGGAATGAGCAGTTCTTC
CASSSAGGNEQFF
>TRBJ1-1|.|.|TRBV4-1
TGCGCCAGCAGCCTGGGACCTGAAGCTTTCTTT
CASSLGPEAFF
>TRBJ2-7|.|.|TRBV4-1
TGCGCCAGCAGCCAAGATCCCCCAGGACCGCGCTCCTACGAGCAGTACTTC
CASSQDPPGPRSYEQYF
>TRBJ2-2|.|.|TRBV29-1
TGCAGCGCACACTCCGAGTCCGGGGAGCTGTTTTTT
CSAHSESGELFF
>TRBJ2-3|.|.|TRBV7-9
TGTGCCAGCAGCTTAGCGGGGTACACAGATACGCAGTATTTT
CASSLAGYTDTQYF
>TRBJ2-7|.|.|TRBV13
TGTGCCAGCAGCTTAAGGGGGACTACACCCTACGAGCAGTACTTC
CASSLRGTTPYEQYF
>TRBJ1-1|.|.|TRBV4-1
TGCGCCAGCAGCCGGACAGAGCTGAACACTGAAGCTTTCTTT
CASSRTELNTEAFF
>TRBJ2-7|.|TRBD2|TRBV19
TGTGCCAGTAGCCCTGGACTAGCGGGCTCCTACGAGCAGTACTTC
CASSPGLAGSYEQYF
>TRBJ2-1|.|TRBD2|TRBV10-3
TGTGCCATCAGTGGGACTAGCGGGAGAATGGTAGGATCCTACAATGAGCAGTTCTTC
CAISGTSGRMVGSYNEQFF
>TRBJ1-1|.|TRBD1|TRBV4-1
TGCGCCAGCAGCCAAGATCAAGGGACAGGGGGCACTGAAGCTTTCTTT
CASSQDQGTGGTEAFF
>TRBJ2-2|.|TRBD1|TRBV19
TGTGCCAGTTGTAGGGACAGGGAAGACTCCGGGGAGCTGTTTTTT
CASCRDREDSGELFF
>TRBJ1-1|few|.|TRBV28
TGTGCCAGCAGTCCCAGCGCGCCTGAAGCTTTCTTT
CASSPSAPEAFF
>TRBJ2-7|once|.|TRBV9
TGTGCCAGCAGCGTAGCTACGTACTCCGAGCAGTACTTC
CASSVATYSEQYF